This T cell receptor beta chain was captured by sequencing in a study of cytomegalovirus exposure and HLA in healthy donors. Notes on the study in general: Information on immune exposure was restricted to one variable (CMV serostatus). Looking again later, the authors saw that most CMV-associated TCR beta chains seemed HLA-restricted.

The CDR3 runs 15 residues. The J segment lost 5 bases and the V segment lost 3 bases, leaving 8 bases of the junction unmatched. Germline V gene lookup returns CDR1 MGHDK and CDR2 SYGVNS. Primers for the PCR totalled 60 Vbeta and 13 Jbeta. The repertoire was sequenced with immunoSEQ multiplex PCR; TCRdb's copy has only in-frame clones and lacks some. Of 190,000 or so clones in the sample, around 79% were seen once. This clone was seen a single time. The target antigen is unknown. Sequencing used PBMCs. The receptor's source is a male donor in good health and CMV-seropositive. The chain couples TRBV25-1 to TRBJ2-5, with 8 bases aligning to TRBD1. In DNA, the CDR3 is TGTGCCAGCAGTGATGTAGGACAGGGTCGGGAGACCCAGTACTTC. It encodes CASSDVGQGRETQYF.